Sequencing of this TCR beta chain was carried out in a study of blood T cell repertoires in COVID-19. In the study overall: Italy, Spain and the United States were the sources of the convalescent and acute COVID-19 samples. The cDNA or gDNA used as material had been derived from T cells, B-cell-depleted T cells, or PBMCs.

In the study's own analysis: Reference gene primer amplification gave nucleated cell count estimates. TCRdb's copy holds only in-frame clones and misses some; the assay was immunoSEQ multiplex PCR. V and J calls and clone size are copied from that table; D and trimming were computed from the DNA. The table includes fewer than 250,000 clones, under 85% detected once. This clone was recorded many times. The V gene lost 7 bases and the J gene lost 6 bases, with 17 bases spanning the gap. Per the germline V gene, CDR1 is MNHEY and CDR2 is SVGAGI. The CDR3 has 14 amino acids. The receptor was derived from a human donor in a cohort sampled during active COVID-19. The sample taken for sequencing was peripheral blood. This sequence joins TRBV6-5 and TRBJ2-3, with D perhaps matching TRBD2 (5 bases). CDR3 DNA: TGTGCCAGCATGGCTAGCTGGGGTGGGGATACGCAGTATTTT. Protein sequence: CASMASWGGDTQYF.